This T cell receptor beta chain was sequenced for a study of spatial heterogeneity in lung cancer. Study-level points and caveats: Relative to follow-up, resection was when ubiquitous expanded tumor TCRs appeared more in blood.

Notes on this clonotype: What it binds is unknown.

The CDR3 runs to 16 residues. The V segment lost 5 bases and the J segment 2 bases; nucleotides outside the gene matches: 7. The germline CDR1 and CDR2 sequences are KGHSH and LQKENI. The time point was: sample taken at primary tumor resection. Extraction of whole RNA from tumor, nontumor lung or frozen PBMC preceded unsorted sequencing. TCRdb called the 5' RACE reads again in MiXCR, with one record for every CDR3 protein. The sample records tens of thousands of distinct CDR3 sequences, less than 15% being singletons. This chain links TRBV18 with TRBJ2-1; 9 nucleotides line up with TRBD1. Sequenced material: PBMCs, taken at surgery. The receptor was isolated from a male donor with early-stage non-small cell lung cancer. This CDR3 reads CASSTGQGRPYNEQFF. CDR3 in DNA: TGTGCCAGCTCAACAGGACAGGGGAGGCCCTACAATGAGCAGTTCTTC.